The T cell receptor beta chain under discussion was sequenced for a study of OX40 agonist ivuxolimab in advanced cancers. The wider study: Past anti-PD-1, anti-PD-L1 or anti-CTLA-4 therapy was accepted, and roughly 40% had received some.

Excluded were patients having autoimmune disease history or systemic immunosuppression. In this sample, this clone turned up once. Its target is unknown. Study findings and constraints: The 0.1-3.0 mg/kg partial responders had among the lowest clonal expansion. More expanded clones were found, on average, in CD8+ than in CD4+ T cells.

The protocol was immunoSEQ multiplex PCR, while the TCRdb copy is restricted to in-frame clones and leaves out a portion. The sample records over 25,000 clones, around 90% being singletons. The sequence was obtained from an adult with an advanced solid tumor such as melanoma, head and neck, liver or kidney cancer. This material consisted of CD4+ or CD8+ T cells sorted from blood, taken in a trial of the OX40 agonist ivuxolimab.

CDR3: CASRSYTEAYEQYF. The CDR3 region has the DNA TGTGCCAGCAGGTCTTACACGGAGGCCTACGAGCAGTACTTC. The chain joins TRBV27 to TRBJ2-7; maybe TRBD2 (5 bases). Trimming took off 6 bases at V and 2 bases at J, with 14 bases between the two ends. The germline V gene encodes CDR1 MNHEY and CDR2 SMNVEV (reference sequence). CDR3 size: 14 residues.